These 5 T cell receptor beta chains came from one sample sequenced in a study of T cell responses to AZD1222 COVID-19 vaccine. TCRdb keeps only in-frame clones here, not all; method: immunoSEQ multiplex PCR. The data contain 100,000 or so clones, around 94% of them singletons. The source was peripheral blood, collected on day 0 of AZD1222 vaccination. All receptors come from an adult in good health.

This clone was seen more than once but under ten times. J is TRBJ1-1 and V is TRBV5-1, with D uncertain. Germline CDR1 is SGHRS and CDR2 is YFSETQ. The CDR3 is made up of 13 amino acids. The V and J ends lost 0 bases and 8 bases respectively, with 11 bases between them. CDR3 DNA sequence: TGCGCCAGCAGCTTGGACAGCCTCGACGAAGCTTTCTTT. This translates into CASSLDSLDEAFF.

DNA of the CDR3: TGCAGTGAAGGAACAGGGGTCTATGGCTACACCTTC. The encoded protein is CSEGTGVYGYTF. The V call is TRBV29-1, the J call TRBJ1-2; TRBD1 agrees at 7 bases. Germline CDR1 and CDR2: SQVTM and ANQGSEA. The CDR3 covers 12 residues.

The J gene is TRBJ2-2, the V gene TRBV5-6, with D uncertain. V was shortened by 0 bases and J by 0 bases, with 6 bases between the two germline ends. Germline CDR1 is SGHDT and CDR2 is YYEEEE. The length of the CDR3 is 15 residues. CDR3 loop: CASSLELSNTGELFF. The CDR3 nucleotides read TGTGCCAGCAGCTTGGAACTTTCGAACACCGGGGAGCTGTTTTTT.

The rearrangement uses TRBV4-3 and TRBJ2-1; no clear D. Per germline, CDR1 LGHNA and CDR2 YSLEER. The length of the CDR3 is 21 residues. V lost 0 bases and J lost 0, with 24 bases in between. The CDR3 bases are TGCGCCAGCAGCCAAGATAATTTTTTTAGTCGGATTTATAGCTCCTACAATGAGCAGTTCTTC. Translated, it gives CASSQDNFFSRIYSSYNEQFF.

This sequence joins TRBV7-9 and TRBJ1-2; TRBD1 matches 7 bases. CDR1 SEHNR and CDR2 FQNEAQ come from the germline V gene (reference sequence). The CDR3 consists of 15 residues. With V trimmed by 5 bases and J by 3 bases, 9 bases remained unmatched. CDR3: CASSSPGTEHYGYTF. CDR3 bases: TGTGCCAGCAGCAGCCCCGGGACAGAGCACTATGGCTACACCTTC.